Detailed here is one T cell receptor beta chain. In the sorted-subset replicate PCRs, approximately 200 ng DNA, around 30,000 T cell genomes, was used. Data came from immunoSEQ multiplex PCR; TCRdb stores just in-frame clones and leaves some out. Among roughly 810,000 clones listed, 90% to 97% were seen once. The CDR3 loop spans 15 amino acids. The V and J ends lost 5 bases and 5 bases, in that order; junction bases with no gene match: 6. Germline loops: CDR1 LNHDA, CDR2 SQIVND (reference sequence). This specimen belongs to a study of shared clonotypes between healthy human individuals. CD45RO negativity and positive selection for CCR7 defined naive CD8 cells, a population that excluded terminally differentiated effector memory CD45RA+ cells.

The chain has TRBV19 and TRBJ2-5; 12 bases map to TRBD1. This clonotype was sampled from a young man in good health. Material: naive CD8+ T cells sorted from blood. CDR3 DNA: TGTGCCAGTAGTTGGGGACAGGGGGCCCGGGAGACCCAGTACTTC. Protein: CASSWGQGARETQYF.